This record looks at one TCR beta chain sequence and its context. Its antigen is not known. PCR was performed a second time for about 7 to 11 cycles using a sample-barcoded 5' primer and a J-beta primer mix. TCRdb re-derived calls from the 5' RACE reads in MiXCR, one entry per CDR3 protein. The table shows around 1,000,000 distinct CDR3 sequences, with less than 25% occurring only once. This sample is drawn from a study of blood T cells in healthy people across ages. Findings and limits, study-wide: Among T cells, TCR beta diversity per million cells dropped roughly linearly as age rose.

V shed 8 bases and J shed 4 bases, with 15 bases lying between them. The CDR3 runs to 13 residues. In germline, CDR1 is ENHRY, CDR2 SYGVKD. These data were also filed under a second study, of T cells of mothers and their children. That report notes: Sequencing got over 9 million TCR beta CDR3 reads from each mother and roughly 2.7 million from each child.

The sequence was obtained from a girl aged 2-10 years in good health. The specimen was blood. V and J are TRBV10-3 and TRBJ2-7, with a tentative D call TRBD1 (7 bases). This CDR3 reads CAIGGTEIYEQYF. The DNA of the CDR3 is TGTGCCATCGGCGGGACAGAAATATACGAGCAGTACTTC.